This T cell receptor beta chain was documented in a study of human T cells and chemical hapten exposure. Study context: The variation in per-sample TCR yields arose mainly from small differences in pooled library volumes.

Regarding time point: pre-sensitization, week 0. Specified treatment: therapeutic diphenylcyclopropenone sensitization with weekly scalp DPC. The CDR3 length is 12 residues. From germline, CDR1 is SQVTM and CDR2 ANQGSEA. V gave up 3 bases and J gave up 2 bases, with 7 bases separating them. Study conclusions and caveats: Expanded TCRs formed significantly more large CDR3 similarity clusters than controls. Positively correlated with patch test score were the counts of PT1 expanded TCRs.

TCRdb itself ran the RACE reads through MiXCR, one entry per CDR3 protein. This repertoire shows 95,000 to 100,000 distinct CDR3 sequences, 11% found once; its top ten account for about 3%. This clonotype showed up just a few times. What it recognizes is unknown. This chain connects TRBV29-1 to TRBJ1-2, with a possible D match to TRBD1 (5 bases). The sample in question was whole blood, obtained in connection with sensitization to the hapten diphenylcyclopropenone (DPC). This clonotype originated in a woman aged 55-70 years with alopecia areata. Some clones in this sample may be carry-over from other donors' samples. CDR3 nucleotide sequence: TGCAGCGTTGAGACAGAGAACTATGGCTACACCTTC. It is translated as CSVETENYGYTF.